The clone carrying this TCR beta chain has more than one count but fewer than ten. The CDR3 has 14 amino acids. Trimming left V 2 bases short and J 3 bases short, with 10 bases between. Germline V gives CDR1 MGHDK, CDR2 SYGVNS. Method: immunoSEQ multiplex PCR; TCRdb's copy keeps in-frame clones and lacks some. The repertoire holds approximately 2,300,000 clones, about nine tenths seen once, with 0.37% in the top ten. This specimen comes from a study of shared clonotypes between healthy human individuals. The TCR comes from a man between 18 and 29 years old in good health. Some clones in this sample may be carry-over from other donors' samples. The chain carries TRBV25-1 and TRBJ1-1; a possible D gene is TRBD1 (6 bases). The sample was naive CD4+ T cells from PBMCs. Subset reported: CD45RA+ positively selected. In DNA form, the CDR3 reads TGTGCCAGCAGTGAACTGGGGGCGGACACTGAAGCTTTCTTT. Translation gives CASSELGADTEAFF.